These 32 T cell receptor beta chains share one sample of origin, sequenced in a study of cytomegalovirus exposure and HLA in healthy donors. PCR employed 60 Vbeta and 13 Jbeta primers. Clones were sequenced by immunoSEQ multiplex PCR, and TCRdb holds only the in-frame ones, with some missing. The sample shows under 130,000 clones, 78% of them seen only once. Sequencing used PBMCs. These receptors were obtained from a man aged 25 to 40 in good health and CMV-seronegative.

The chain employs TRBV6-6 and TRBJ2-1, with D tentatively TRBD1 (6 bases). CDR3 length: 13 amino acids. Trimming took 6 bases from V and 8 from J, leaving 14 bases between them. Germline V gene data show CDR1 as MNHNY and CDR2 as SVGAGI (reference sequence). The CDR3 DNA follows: TGTGCCAGCAGAGAAGACAGGACGGATGAGCAGTTCTTC. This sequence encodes CASREDRTDEQFF.

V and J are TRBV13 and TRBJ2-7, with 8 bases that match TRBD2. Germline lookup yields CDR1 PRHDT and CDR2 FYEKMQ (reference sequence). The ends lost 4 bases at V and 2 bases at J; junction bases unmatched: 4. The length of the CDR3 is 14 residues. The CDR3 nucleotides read TGTGCCAGCAGCTCGCAACTAGCGGCCTACGAGCAGTACTTC. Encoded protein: CASSSQLAAYEQYF.

The CDR3: CATNRGETGELFF. For the CDR3, the DNA is TGTGCCACCAACAGGGGAGAGACCGGGGAGCTGTTTTTT. The chain uses TRBV6-1 and TRBJ2-2, with 7 bases that match TRBD1. Germline CDR1 MNHNS, CDR2 SASEGT. The junction had 7 bases not matched to a gene; V was cut back by 10 bases and J by 5 bases. The CDR3 extends over 13 amino acids.

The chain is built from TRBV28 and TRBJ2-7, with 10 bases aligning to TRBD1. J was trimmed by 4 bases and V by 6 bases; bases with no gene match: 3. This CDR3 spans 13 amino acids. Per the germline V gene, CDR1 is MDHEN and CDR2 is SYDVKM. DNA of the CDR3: TGTGCCAGCAGGCCGGGACAGGGGTACGAGCAGTACTTC. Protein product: CASRPGQGYEQYF.

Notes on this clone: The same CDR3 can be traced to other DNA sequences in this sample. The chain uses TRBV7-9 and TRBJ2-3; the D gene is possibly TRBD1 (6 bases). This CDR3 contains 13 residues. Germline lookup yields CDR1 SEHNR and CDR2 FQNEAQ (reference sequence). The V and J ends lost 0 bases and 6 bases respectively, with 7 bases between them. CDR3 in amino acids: CASSLAGADTQYF. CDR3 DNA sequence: TGTGCCAGCAGCTTAGCGGGGGCGGATACGCAGTATTTT.

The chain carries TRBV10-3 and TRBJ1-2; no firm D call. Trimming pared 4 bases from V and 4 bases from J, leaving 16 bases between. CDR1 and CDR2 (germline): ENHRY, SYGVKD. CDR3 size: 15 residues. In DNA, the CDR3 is TGTGCCATCAGTGGGCAGCAGGCCCCAATCTATGGCTACACCTTC. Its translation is CAISGQQAPIYGYTF.

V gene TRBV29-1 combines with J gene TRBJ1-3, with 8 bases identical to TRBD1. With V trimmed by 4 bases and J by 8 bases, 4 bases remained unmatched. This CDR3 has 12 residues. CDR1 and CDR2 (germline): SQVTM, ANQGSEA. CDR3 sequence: CSVAQTGDTIYF. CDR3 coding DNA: TGCAGCGTTGCACAGACAGGGGACACCATATATTTT. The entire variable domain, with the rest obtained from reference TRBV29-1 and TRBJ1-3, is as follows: SAVISQKPSRDICQRGTSLTIQCQVDSQVTMMFWYRQQPGQSLTLIATANQGSEATYESGFVIDKFPISRPNLTFSTLTVSNMSPEDSSIYLCSVAQTGDTIYFGEGSWLTVV.

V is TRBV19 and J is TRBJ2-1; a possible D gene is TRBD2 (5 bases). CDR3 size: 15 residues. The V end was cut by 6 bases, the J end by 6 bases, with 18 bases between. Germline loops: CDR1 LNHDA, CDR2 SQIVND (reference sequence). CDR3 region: CASRLNSVTFNEQFF. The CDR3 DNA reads TGTGCCAGTAGGCTTAATAGCGTCACCTTCAATGAGCAGTTCTTC.

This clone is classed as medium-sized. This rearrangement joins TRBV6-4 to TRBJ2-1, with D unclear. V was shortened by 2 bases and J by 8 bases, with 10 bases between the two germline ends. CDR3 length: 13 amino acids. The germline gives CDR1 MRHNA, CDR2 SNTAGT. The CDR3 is CASSDHEVDEQFF. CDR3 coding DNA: TGTGCCAGCAGTGACCACGAGGTCGATGAGCAGTTCTTC.

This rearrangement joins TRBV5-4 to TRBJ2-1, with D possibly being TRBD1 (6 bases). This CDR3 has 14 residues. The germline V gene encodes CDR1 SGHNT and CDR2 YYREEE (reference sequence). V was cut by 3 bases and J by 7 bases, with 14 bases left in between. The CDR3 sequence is CASSSLGTGNEQFF. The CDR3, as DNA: TGTGCCAGCAGCTCGCTCGGAACAGGGAATGAGCAGTTCTTC.

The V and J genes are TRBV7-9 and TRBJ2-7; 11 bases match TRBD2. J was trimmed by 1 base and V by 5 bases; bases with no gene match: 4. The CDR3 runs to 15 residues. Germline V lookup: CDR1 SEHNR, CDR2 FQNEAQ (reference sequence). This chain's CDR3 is CASSAGLAVSYEQYF. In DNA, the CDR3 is TGTGCCAGCAGCGCGGGACTAGCGGTATCCTACGAGCAGTACTTC. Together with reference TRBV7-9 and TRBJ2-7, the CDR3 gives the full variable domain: DTGVSQNPRHKITKRGQNVTFRCDPISEHNRLYWYRQTLGQGPEFLTYFQNEAQLEKSRLLSDRFSAERPKGSFSTLEIQRTEQGDSAMYLCASSAGLAVSYEQYFGPGTRLTVT.

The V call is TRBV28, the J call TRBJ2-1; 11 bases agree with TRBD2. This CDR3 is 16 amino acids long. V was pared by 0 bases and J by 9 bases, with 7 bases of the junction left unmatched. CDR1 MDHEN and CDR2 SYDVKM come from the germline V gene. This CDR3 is CASSLWSALAGGEQFF. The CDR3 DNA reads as TGTGCCAGCAGTTTATGGTCCGCCCTAGCGGGAGGTGAGCAGTTCTTC.

CDR3 DNA sequence: TGCGCCAGCAGCCAGGACGGACAGAACACAGATACGCAGTATTTT. Encoded protein: CASSQDGQNTDTQYF. The rearrangement uses TRBV5-1 and TRBJ2-3; D is perhaps TRBD1 (6 bases). Trimming took off 4 bases at V and 2 bases at J, with 14 bases between the two ends. This CDR3 has 15 amino acids. The germline V gene encodes CDR1 SGHRS and CDR2 YFSETQ.

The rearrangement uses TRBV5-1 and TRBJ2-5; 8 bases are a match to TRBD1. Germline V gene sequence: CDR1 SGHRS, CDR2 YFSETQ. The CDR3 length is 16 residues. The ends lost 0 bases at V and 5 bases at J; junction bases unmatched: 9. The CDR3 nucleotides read TGCGCCAGCAGCTTGGTCCAACAGGGGGGTTTGGAGACCCAGTACTTC. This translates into CASSLVQQGGLETQYF.

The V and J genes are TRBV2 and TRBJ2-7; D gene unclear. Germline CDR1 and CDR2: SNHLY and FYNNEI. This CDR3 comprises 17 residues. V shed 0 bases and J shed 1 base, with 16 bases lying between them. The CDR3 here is CASSEALQHTTSYEQYF. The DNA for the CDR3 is TGTGCCAGCAGTGAAGCGCTTCAACACACAACATCCTACGAGCAGTACTTC.

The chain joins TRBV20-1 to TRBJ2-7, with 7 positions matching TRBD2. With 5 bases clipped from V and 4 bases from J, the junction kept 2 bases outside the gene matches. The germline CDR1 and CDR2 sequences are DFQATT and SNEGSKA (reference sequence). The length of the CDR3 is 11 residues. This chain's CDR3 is CSARRGYEQYF. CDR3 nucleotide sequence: TGCAGTGCTCGGCGGGGGTACGAGCAGTACTTC.

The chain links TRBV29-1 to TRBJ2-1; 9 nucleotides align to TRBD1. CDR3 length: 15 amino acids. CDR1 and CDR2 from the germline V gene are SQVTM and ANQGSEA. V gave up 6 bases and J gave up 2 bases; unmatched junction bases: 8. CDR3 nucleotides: TGCAGCGTCGTGATTCGGGACAGGGCCTACAATGAGCAGTTCTTC. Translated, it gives CSVVIRDRAYNEQFF.

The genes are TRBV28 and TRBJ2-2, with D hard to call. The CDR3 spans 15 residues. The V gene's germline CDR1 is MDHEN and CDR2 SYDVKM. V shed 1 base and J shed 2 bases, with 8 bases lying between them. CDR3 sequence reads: CASSLSGVNTGELFF. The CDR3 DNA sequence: TGTGCCAGCAGTTTATCGGGTGTAAACACCGGGGAGCTGTTTTTT.

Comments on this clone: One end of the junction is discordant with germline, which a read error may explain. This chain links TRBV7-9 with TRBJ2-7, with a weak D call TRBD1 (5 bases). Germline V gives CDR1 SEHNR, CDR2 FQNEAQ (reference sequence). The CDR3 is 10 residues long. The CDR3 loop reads CASSRGTSSF. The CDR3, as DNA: TGTGCCAGCAGTAGGGGCACGTCCTCCTTC.

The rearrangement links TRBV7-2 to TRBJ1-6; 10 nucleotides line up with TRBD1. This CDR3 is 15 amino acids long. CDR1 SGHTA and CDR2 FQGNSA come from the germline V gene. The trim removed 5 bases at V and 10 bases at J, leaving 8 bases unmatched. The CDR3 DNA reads TGTGCCAGCAGCATACGGACAGGGGGGGACTCACCCCTCCACTTT. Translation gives CASSIRTGGDSPLHF.

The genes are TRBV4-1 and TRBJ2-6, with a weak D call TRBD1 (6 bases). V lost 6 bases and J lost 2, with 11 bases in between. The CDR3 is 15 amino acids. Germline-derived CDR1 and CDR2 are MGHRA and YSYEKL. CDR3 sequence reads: CASRYRAAGANVLTF. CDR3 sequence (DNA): TGCGCCAGCAGATACAGGGCAGCTGGGGCCAACGTCCTGACTTTC.

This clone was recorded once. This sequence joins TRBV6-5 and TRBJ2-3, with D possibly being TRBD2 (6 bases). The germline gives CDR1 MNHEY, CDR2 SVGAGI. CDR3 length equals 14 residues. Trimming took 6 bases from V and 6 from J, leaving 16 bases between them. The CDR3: CASSPLATPDTQYF. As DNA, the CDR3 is TGTGCCAGCAGCCCACTAGCTACGCCCGATACGCAGTATTTT.

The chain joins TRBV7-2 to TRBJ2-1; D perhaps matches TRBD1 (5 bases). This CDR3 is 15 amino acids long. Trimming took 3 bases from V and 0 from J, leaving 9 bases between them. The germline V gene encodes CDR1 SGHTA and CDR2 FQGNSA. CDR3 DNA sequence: TGTGCCAGCAGCTTGTCAGACAGCTCCTACAATGAGCAGTTCTTC. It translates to CASSLSDSSYNEQFF.

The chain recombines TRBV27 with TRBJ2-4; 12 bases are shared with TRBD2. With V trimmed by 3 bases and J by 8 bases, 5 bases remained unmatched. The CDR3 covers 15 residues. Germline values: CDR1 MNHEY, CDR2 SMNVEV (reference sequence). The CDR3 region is CASSFTSGGRDIQYF. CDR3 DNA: TGTGCCAGCAGTTTTACTAGCGGGGGGAGGGACATTCAGTACTTC.

CDR3 in amino acids: CASSVQPTTYNEQFF. CDR3 coding DNA: TGTGCCAGCAGTGTTCAGCCAACTACGTACAATGAGCAGTTCTTC. The V and J genes are TRBV6-4 and TRBJ2-1; no reliable D call. V was clipped by 4 bases and J by 4 bases, with 14 bases between them. The germline gives CDR1 MRHNA, CDR2 SNTAGT. This CDR3 is 15 amino acids long.

CDR3: CASSLEVAGEQYF. In DNA form, the CDR3 reads TGTGCCAGCAGCTTAGAGGTGGCGGGGGAGCAGTACTTC. The V call is TRBV7-2, the J call TRBJ2-7, with a possible D match to TRBD2 (6 bases). CDR3 length: 13 amino acids. CDR1 SGHTA and CDR2 FQGNSA come from the germline V gene. V was pared by 1 base and J by 7 bases, with 11 bases between.

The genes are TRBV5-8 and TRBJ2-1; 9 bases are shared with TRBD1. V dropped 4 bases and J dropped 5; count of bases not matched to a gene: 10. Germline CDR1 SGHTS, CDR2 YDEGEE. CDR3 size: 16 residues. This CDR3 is CASSRDPGQGNNEQFF. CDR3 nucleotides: TGTGCCAGCAGCAGGGACCCGGGACAGGGAAACAATGAGCAGTTCTTC.

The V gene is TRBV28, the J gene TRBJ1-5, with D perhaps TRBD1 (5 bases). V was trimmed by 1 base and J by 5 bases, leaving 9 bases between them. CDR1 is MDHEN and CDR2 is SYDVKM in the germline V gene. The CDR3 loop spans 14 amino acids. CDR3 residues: CASSLSQGYQPQHF. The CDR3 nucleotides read TGTGCCAGCAGTTTATCCCAGGGCTATCAGCCCCAGCATTTT.

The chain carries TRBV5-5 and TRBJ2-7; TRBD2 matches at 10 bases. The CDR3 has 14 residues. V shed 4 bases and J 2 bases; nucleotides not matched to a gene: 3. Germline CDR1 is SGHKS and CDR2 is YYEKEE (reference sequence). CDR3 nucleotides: TGTGCCAGCAGCAAACTAGCGGGAACCTACGAGCAGTACTTC. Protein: CASSKLAGTYEQYF.

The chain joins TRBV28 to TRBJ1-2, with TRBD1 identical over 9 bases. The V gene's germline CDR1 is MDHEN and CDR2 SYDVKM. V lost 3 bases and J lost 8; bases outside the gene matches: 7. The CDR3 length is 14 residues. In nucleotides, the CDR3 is TGTGCCAGCAGTTTGATAACAGGGGGCCGGGGCTACACCTTC. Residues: CASSLITGGRGYTF.

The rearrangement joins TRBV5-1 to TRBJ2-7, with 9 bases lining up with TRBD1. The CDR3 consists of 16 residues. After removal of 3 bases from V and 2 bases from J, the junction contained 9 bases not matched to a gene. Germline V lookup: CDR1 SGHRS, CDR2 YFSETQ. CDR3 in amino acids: CASSWGWDRVPYEQYF. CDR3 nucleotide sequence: TGCGCCAGCAGCTGGGGGTGGGACAGGGTACCCTACGAGCAGTACTTC.

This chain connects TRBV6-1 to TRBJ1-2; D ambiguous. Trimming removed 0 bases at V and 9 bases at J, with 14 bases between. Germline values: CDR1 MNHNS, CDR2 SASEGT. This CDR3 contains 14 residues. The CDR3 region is CASSEAWASVSYTF. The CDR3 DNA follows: TGTGCCAGCAGTGAAGCATGGGCGTCTGTGAGCTACACCTTC.